These T cell receptor beta chains were read from a single sample in a study of graft-versus-host responses after intestinal transplantation. Their specific antigens are unknown. Generated by immunoSEQ multiplex PCR, the TCRdb table keeps only in-frame clones and is missing some. The data hold roughly 89,000 clones, with about nine tenths observed a single time. Material: unstimulated CD4+ T cells sorted from spleen or lymph node cells, obtained before intestinal transplant. The receptors stem from a human donor who received an intestinal transplant. Each CDR3 is given with its conserved first and last residue. D genes are given only for firm matches. Where a row states a size, it is once, few, many or the class of an expanded clone; other rows omit it.

CASSDRGSYEQYF | TGTGCCAGCAGTGACCGGGGTTCCTACGAGCAGTACTTC | 13 | . | . | TRBJ2-7 | TRBV6-1
CASSRPSGSNQPQHF | TGTGCCAGTAGTCGCCCTTCGGGGAGCAATCAGCCCCAGCATTTT | 15 | . | . | TRBJ1-5 | TRBV19
CAWSTWTGASYNSPLHF | TGTGCCTGGAGTACCTGGACAGGGGCTTCCTATAATTCACCCCTCCACTTT | 17 | . | TRBD1 | TRBJ1-6 | TRBV30
CASSLDRNYGYTF | TGCGCCAGCAGCTTGGACAGGAACTATGGCTACACCTTC | 13 | . | . | TRBJ1-2 | TRBV5-1
CASHSRGNEQFF | TGTGCCAGTCACTCCAGGGGTAATGAGCAGTTCTTC | 12 | . | . | TRBJ2-1 | TRBV25-1
CASSTRDRNNEQFF | TGTGCCAGCAGTACCCGGGACAGAAACAATGAGCAGTTCTTC | 14 | . | TRBD1 | TRBJ2-1 | TRBV6-1
CASSAGQGIYEQYF | TGTGCCAGCAGTGCCGGACAGGGGATTTACGAGCAGTACTTC | 14 | . | TRBD1 | TRBJ2-7 | TRBV25-1
CSVGQGKGYTF | TGCAGCGTTGGACAGGGAAAAGGCTACACCTTC | 11 | . | TRBD1 | TRBJ1-2 | TRBV29-1
CASSLAGGTDTQYF | TGTGCCAGCAGCCTGGCAGGCGGCACAGATACGCAGTATTTT | 14 | . | . | TRBJ2-3 | TRBV7-2
CASSSLGGGTPTAKNIQYF | TGTGCCAGCAGTTCCCTAGGCGGGGGGACCCCCACCGCCAAAAACATTCAGTACTTC | 19 | . | TRBD2 | TRBJ2-4 | TRBV27
CSARDSYEQYF | TGCAGTGCTAGGGACAGCTACGAGCAGTACTTC | 11 | . | . | TRBJ2-7 | TRBV20-1
CASSQVPAGLAVGYNEQFF | TGCGCCAGCAGCCAAGTACCGGCCGGGCTAGCGGTGGGGTACAATGAGCAGTTCTTC | 19 | . | TRBD2 | TRBJ2-1 | TRBV4-3
CASSVGTGGLGETQYF | TGTGCCAGCAGCGTAGGTACGGGGGGCCTGGGAGAGACCCAGTACTTC | 16 | . | . | TRBJ2-5 | TRBV9
CASIRSSAGGNTIYF | TGTGCCAGTATACGGTCTTCCGCGGGTGGAAACACCATATATTTT | 15 | few | . | TRBJ1-3 | TRBV19
CASSPRESIEAFF | TGTGCCAGCAGTCCCCGGGAAAGCATTGAAGCTTTCTTT | 13 | . | . | TRBJ1-1 | TRBV27
CASSSQGQDTGELFF | TGCGCCAGCAGCTCTCAGGGCCAGGACACCGGGGAGCTGTTTTTT | 15 | . | . | TRBJ2-2 | TRBV5-1
CASSLRDRTFF | TGTGCCAGCAGCCTCAGGGACAGGACTTTCTTC | 11 | . | TRBD1 | TRBJ2-1 | TRBV14
CASSPGGSNEKLFF | TGTGCCAGCAGCCCAGGGGGGTCTAATGAAAAACTGTTTTTT | 14 | . | TRBD1 | TRBJ1-4 | TRBV7-2
CASSLEPPGTGGTDTQYF | TGCGCCAGCAGCTTGGAACCCCCCGGGACAGGAGGCACAGATACGCAGTATTTT | 18 | . | TRBD1 | TRBJ2-3 | TRBV5-1
CASSLRDRGYTEAFF | TGTGCCAGCAGCTTAAGGGACAGGGGATACACTGAAGCTTTCTTT | 15 | . | TRBD1 | TRBJ1-1 | TRBV7-8
CASSPGLAIITDTQYF | TGTGCCAGCAGCCCGGGACTAGCTATAATAACAGATACGCAGTATTTT | 16 | . | TRBD2 | TRBJ2-3 | TRBV5-6
CAWSPRGLANTDTQYF | TGTGCCTGGAGTCCCCGTGGGCTAGCGAACACAGATACGCAGTATTTT | 16 | . | . | TRBJ2-3 | TRBV30